This T cell receptor (beta chain) appears in the sequencing data of a study of CD8 T cells in ankylosing spondylitis. Study observations and caveats: In reactive arthritis synovial fluid and blood, some motif variants had been reported before.

The CDR3 is 14 residues long. Germline V lookup: CDR1 SGHTA, CDR2 FQGTGA. V gave up 3 bases and J gave up 8 bases, with 15 bases separating them. This clonotype came up a few times. The antigen remains unidentified. Libraries for TCR beta were made by quantitative 5'-RACE with molecular barcodes. Each CDR3 protein is one row after TCRdb ran MiXCR on the 5' RACE reads. The sample carries under 300,000 distinct CDR3 sequences, around 9.1% recorded once. The chain has TRBV7-3 and TRBJ2-3; D unclear. The clonotype was recovered from a male donor with ankylosing spondylitis or in good health (not recorded which). The material sequenced was blood, either unsorted or a sorted T cell fraction (not recorded which). CDR3 sequence reads: CASSLASFSSTQYF. The CDR3 DNA is TGTGCCAGCAGCTTGGCTAGTTTCTCCTCTACGCAGTATTTT.